This T cell receptor beta chain appears in the sequencing data of a study of cytomegalovirus exposure and HLA in healthy donors. Study-level results: Researchers reported in a later analysis that common viral pathogens appeared linked to several top clusters.

Note on this clone: Its antigen is still unknown.

Amplification used 60 Vbeta primers and 13 Jbeta primers. The table came from immunoSEQ multiplex PCR; TCRdb's copy has only in-frame clones and leaves some out. The sample yields around 110,000 clones, over 8% seen once. The clonotype was recovered from a young man in good health and CMV-seronegative. The sequencing sample was made of PBMCs.

The chain's CDR3 is CASREGPAYGYTF. CDR3 sequence (DNA): TGTGCCAGCAGGGAGGGACCGGCCTATGGCTACACCTTC. This chain links TRBV2 with TRBJ1-2; weak D call: TRBD1 (5 bases). V was cut by 6 bases and J by 4 bases, with 12 bases left in between. Germline V gene data show CDR1 as SNHLY and CDR2 as FYNNEI. The CDR3 totals 13 residues.